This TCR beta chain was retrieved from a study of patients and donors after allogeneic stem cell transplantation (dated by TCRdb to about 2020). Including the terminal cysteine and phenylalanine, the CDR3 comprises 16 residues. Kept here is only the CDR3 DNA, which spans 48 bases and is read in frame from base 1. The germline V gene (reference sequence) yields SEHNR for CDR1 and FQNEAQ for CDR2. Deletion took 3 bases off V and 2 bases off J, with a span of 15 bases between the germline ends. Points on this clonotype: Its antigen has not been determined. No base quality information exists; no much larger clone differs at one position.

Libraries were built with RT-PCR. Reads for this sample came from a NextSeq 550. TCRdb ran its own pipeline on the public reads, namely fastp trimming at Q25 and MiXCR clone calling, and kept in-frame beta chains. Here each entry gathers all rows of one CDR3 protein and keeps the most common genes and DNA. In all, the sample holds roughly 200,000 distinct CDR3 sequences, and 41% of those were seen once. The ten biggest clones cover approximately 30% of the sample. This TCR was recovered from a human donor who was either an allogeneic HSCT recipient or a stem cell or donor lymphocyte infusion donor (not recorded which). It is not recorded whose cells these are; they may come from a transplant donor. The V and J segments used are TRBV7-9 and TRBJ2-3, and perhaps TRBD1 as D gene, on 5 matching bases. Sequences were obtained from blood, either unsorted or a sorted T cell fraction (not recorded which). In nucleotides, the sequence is TGTGCCAGCAGCTTTGGGTTTAGGGGATCCACAGATACGCAGTATTTT. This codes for CASSFGFRGSTDTQYF.